Reported below is one T cell receptor beta chain. Its antigen is not known. The CDR3 consists of 16 residues. Primers included in the PCR were 60 Vbeta and 13 Jbeta primers. Assay used: immunoSEQ multiplex PCR; TCRdb lists only in-frame clones, some missing. The table includes about 150,000 clones, around 84% detected once. This entry belongs to a study of cytomegalovirus exposure and HLA in healthy donors. Whole-study context: An analysis done earlier identified approximately 120 million unique TCR beta sequences from 150 million to 200 million T cells. The Caucasian-associated ancestry cluster contained about 80% of the roughly 400 genotyped donors.

General observations from the study: The later analysis indicated that the majority of CMV-associated TCR beta chains appeared HLA-restricted. Association of a missense DCLRE1C variant with TCR beta V- and J-gene trimming was reported in a later analysis.

V gene TRBV1 combines with J gene TRBJ2-2; the D segment call TRBD2 is taken from the table without a DNA check. TRBV1 is marked as a pseudogene. The sequenced sample consisted of PBMCs. The clonotype originates from a boy between 2 and 15 years old in good health and CMV-seronegative. The CDR3 region is CTSSQYPAGNTGELFF. Written as DNA, the CDR3 is TGCACCAGCAGCCAATATCCGGCGGGGAACACCGGGGAGCTGTTTTTT.